Sequencing of this TCR beta chain was carried out in a study of blood T cell repertoires in COVID-19. Study context: Both acute and convalescent COVID-19 samples were obtained from the United States, Italy and Spain. T cells, B-cell-depleted T cells, or PBMCs provided the cDNA or gDNA that served as material.

This CDR3 is 14 amino acids long. Original processing notes: Researchers report that nucleated cell counts were estimated from reference gene primer amplification. Repertoires were generated with immunoSEQ multiplex PCR, while TCRdb's copy carries only in-frame clones and drops some. The V and J calls and clone size come from that table; D and trimming were worked out from the DNA. The table records about 120,000 clones, around 85% of them present only once. The sequenced material came from peripheral blood. The V gene is TRBV21-1, the J gene TRBJ2-1; the table's D call, TRBD2, was not checked against the DNA. TRBV21-1 is flagged as a pseudogene. The clonotype comes from a human donor in a cohort sampled during active COVID-19. CDR3 sequence: CASSTAGGHGEQFF. The CDR3 region has the DNA TGTGCCAGCAGCACAGCGGGGGGGCATGGTGAGCAGTTCTTC.